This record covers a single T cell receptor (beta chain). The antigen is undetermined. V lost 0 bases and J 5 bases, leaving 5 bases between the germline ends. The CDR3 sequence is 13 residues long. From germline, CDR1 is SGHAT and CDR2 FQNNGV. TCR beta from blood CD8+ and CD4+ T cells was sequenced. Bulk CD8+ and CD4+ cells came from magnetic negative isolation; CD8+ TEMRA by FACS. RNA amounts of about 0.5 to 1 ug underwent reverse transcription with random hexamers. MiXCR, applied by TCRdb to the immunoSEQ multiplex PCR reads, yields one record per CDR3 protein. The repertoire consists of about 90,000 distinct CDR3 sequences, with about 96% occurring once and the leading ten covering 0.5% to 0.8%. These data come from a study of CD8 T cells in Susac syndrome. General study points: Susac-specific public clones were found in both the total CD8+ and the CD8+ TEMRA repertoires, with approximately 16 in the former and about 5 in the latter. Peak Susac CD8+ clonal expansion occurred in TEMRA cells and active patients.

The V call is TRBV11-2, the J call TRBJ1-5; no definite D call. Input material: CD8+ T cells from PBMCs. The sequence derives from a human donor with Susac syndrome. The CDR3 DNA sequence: TGTGCCAGCAGCTTAGACCGGGATCAGCCCCAGCATTTT. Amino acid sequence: CASSLDRDQPQHF.